These T cell receptor beta chains were read from a single sample in a study of T-cell reconstitution after alpha-beta-depleted transplantation in children. TCRdb recomputed calls from the PCR reads with MiXCR, one row per CDR3 protein. This sample has about 360,000 distinct CDR3 sequences, with about an eighth found just once. Sequenced material: PBMCs, taken from the stem cell graft. Receptors were obtained from a human donor who donated a stem cell graft to a child with Fanconi anemia. CDR3s include the opening cysteine and the closing phenylalanine or tryptophan. The order of the fields is J gene, V gene, D gene, clone size, CDR3 DNA, CDR3 protein. The D gene is left open where the match is weak. Some rows have no size entry. The others give once, few or many, or a class for an expanded clone.

j_gene: TRBJ2-1
v_gene: TRBV6-1
d_gene: .
abundance: .
CDR3nt: TGTGCCAGCAGGGACAGCTACTACAATGAGCAGTTCTTC
CDR3aa: CASRDSYYNEQFF

j_gene: TRBJ1-2
v_gene: TRBV5-1
d_gene: .
abundance: few
CDR3nt: TGCGCCAGCAGCGCCCTGGGGGATGGCTACACCTTC
CDR3aa: CASSALGDGYTF

j_gene: TRBJ2-1
v_gene: TRBV29-1
d_gene: .
abundance: .
CDR3nt: TGCAGCGTTGACTGGCAGGGTTCTGGTAATGAGCAGTTCTTC
CDR3aa: CSVDWQGSGNEQFF

j_gene: TRBJ2-3
v_gene: TRBV12-3/TRBV12-4
d_gene: TRBD2
abundance: .
CDR3nt: TGTGCCAGCAGTTTCCCTAGCGGGGAGAGCACAGATACGCAGTATTTT
CDR3aa: CASSFPSGESTDTQYF

j_gene: TRBJ1-1
v_gene: TRBV10-3
d_gene: TRBD1
abundance: many
CDR3nt: TGTGCCATCAGTAATACAGGGGATGCTGAAGCTTTCTTT
CDR3aa: CAISNTGDAEAFF

j_gene: TRBJ2-5
v_gene: TRBV15
d_gene: TRBD2
abundance: .
CDR3nt: TGTGCCACCAGCAGGGGGGGGATAGAGACCCAGTACTTC
CDR3aa: CATSRGGIETQYF

j_gene: TRBJ2-1
v_gene: TRBV7-2
d_gene: TRBD1
abundance: few
CDR3nt: TGTGCCAGCAGCTCCTCCGGGACAGGGGCCTACAATGAGCAGTTCTTC
CDR3aa: CASSSSGTGAYNEQFF

j_gene: TRBJ2-2
v_gene: TRBV12-3/TRBV12-4
d_gene: .
abundance: few
CDR3nt: TGTGCCAGCAGTTTAGCGCTTGCAGCAGAAGGGCCCGGGGAGCTGTTTTTT
CDR3aa: CASSLALAAEGPGELFF

j_gene: TRBJ2-3
v_gene: TRBV4-3
d_gene: TRBD2
abundance: .
CDR3nt: TGCGCCAGCAGCCAAGGGCGGGGGTGGAATACGCAGTATTTT
CDR3aa: CASSQGRGWNTQYF

j_gene: TRBJ1-3
v_gene: TRBV3-1
d_gene: .
abundance: few
CDR3nt: TGTGCCAGCAGCCAAGACGGCGGAGGAAACACCATATATTTT
CDR3aa: CASSQDGGGNTIYF

j_gene: TRBJ2-2
v_gene: TRBV10-2
d_gene: .
abundance: .
CDR3nt: TGCGCCAGCAGTGAGTCAGGGGTGCGGGCCGGGGAGCTGTTTTTT
CDR3aa: CASSESGVRAGELFF

j_gene: TRBJ2-3
v_gene: TRBV12-3/TRBV12-4
d_gene: .
abundance: .
CDR3nt: TGTGCCAGCGGCCCCCCAGATACGCAGTATTTT
CDR3aa: CASGPPDTQYF

j_gene: TRBJ1-1
v_gene: TRBV6-1
d_gene: .
abundance: many
CDR3nt: TGTGCCAGCAGCTCTACAGGGTCCCCTGAAGCTTTCTTT
CDR3aa: CASSSTGSPEAFF

j_gene: TRBJ1-1
v_gene: TRBV3-1
d_gene: .
abundance: few
CDR3nt: TGTGCCAGCAGCCAGAGGAGGGGGGCGGAAGCTTTCTTT
CDR3aa: CASSQRRGAEAFF

j_gene: TRBJ1-2
v_gene: TRBV9
d_gene: .
abundance: many
CDR3nt: TGTGCCAGCAGCGTAGATCACAGCTTAAGCTATGGCTACACCTTC
CDR3aa: CASSVDHSLSYGYTF

j_gene: TRBJ2-1
v_gene: TRBV29-1
d_gene: .
abundance: many
CDR3nt: TGCAGCGCCGCTCGGGCGTTATCTAATGAGCAGTTCTTC
CDR3aa: CSAARALSNEQFF

j_gene: TRBJ2-3
v_gene: TRBV24-1
d_gene: TRBD1
abundance: .
CDR3nt: TGTGCCACCAGTGACCCAGGGGGCTCTAGCACAGATACGCAGTATTTT
CDR3aa: CATSDPGGSSTDTQYF

j_gene: TRBJ2-5
v_gene: TRBV4-2
d_gene: .
abundance: few
CDR3nt: TGTGCCAGCAGCCTACCCGGGACGCAGCAAGAGACCCAGTACTTC
CDR3aa: CASSLPGTQQETQYF

j_gene: TRBJ2-1
v_gene: TRBV20-1
d_gene: TRBD2
abundance: many
CDR3nt: TGCAGTGCTAGAGATCGTCTAGCGGGGTACTACAATGAGCAGTTCTTC
CDR3aa: CSARDRLAGYYNEQFF

j_gene: TRBJ2-5
v_gene: TRBV5-1
d_gene: TRBD1
abundance: .
CDR3nt: TGCGCCAGCGAACGCATGGGACAGGGGAGTCAAGAGACCCAGTACTTC
CDR3aa: CASERMGQGSQETQYF

j_gene: TRBJ1-4
v_gene: TRBV15
d_gene: TRBD1
abundance: .
CDR3nt: TGTGCCACCAGCAGAGGACAGGGCCTTCCTGGAAAACTGTTTTTT
CDR3aa: CATSRGQGLPGKLFF

j_gene: TRBJ2-3
v_gene: TRBV12-3/TRBV12-4
d_gene: TRBD2
abundance: many
CDR3nt: TGTGCCAGCAGTCCAGCCCCTAGCGGGGGCTCTGGAGATACGCAGTATTTT
CDR3aa: CASSPAPSGGSGDTQYF

j_gene: TRBJ1-6
v_gene: TRBV12-3/TRBV12-4
d_gene: .
abundance: .
CDR3nt: TGTGCCAGCAGTTCCTTTGGTTCACCCCTCCACTTT
CDR3aa: CASSSFGSPLHF

j_gene: TRBJ1-5
v_gene: TRBV5-5
d_gene: .
abundance: .
CDR3nt: TGTGCCAGCAGCTTGGCGGCGGCAGCGCCCCAGCATTTT
CDR3aa: CASSLAAAAPQHF

j_gene: TRBJ1-2
v_gene: TRBV20-1
d_gene: TRBD1
abundance: few
CDR3nt: TGCAGTGCTAGAGGGGACAGGGGAGGACCTGGATATGGCTACACCTTC
CDR3aa: CSARGDRGGPGYGYTF

j_gene: TRBJ1-2
v_gene: TRBV12-3/TRBV12-4
d_gene: .
abundance: many
CDR3nt: TGTGCCAGCAAGGTGCCGGGGGGTGGCTATGGCTACACCTTC
CDR3aa: CASKVPGGGYGYTF

j_gene: TRBJ2-1
v_gene: TRBV3-1
d_gene: TRBD2
abundance: many
CDR3nt: TGTGCCAGCAGCCAAGAGGGTCTAGCGGGGGGGCCTTACAATGAGCAGTTCTTC
CDR3aa: CASSQEGLAGGPYNEQFF

j_gene: TRBJ2-7
v_gene: TRBV29-1
d_gene: TRBD1
abundance: few
CDR3nt: TGCAGCGTTTGGCAGGGGGATTCCTACGAGCAGTACTTC
CDR3aa: CSVWQGDSYEQYF

j_gene: TRBJ2-3
v_gene: TRBV6-2/TRBV6-3
d_gene: .
abundance: few
CDR3nt: TGTGCCAGCGGCCGGGGTCGGAGCACAGATACGCAGTATTTT
CDR3aa: CASGRGRSTDTQYF

j_gene: TRBJ1-6
v_gene: TRBV19
d_gene: .
abundance: .
CDR3nt: TGTGCCAGTAGACGGACGAGGGTCGACTCACCCCTCCACTTT
CDR3aa: CASRRTRVDSPLHF